The next 3 T cell receptor beta chains were all read from a single sample in a study of blood T cell repertoires in COVID-19. Assay: immunoSEQ multiplex PCR; the TCRdb copy retains only in-frame clones and omits some. Among 300,000 to 400,000 clones listed, around 87% were seen once. Material: PBMCs or T cells enriched from blood (not recorded which). Receptor source: a woman aged 25 to 45 with acute COVID-19.

This chain joins TRBV14 and TRBJ2-1; 8 bases agree with TRBD1. V lost 6 bases and J lost 4; bases outside the gene matches: 2. This CDR3 is built from 13 residues. The germline V gene has CDR1 SGHDN and CDR2 FVKESK. This CDR3 reads CASSRTGYNEQFF. CDR3 nucleotide sequence: TGTGCCAGCAGTCGGACAGGGTACAATGAGCAGTTCTTC.

The V call is TRBV7-2, the J call TRBJ2-7; 9 bases line up with TRBD2. Germline loops: CDR1 SGHTA, CDR2 FQGNSA. V lost 6 bases, J lost 9 bases, and 9 bases stayed unmatched. This CDR3 has 13 amino acids. CDR3 protein: CASSPVAGEGQYF. In DNA, the CDR3 is TGTGCCAGCAGTCCCGTAGCGGGGGAGGGGCAGTACTTC.

The genes are TRBV7-2 and TRBJ2-7, with 8 bases lining up with TRBD1. The germline CDR1 and CDR2 sequences are SGHTA and FQGNSA. V gave up 3 bases and J gave up 7 bases; unmatched junction bases: 5. This CDR3 spans 13 amino acids. This CDR3 reads CASSFQGAREQYF. CDR3 DNA sequence: TGTGCCAGCAGCTTCCAGGGGGCGCGAGAGCAGTACTTC.